The clone carrying this T cell receptor beta chain turned up a few times. What it binds is not known. Losses at the gene ends were 5 bases for V and 1 base for J; bases not matched to a gene: 7. Germline V lookup: CDR1 MGHRA, CDR2 YSYEKL. The CDR3 contains 16 residues. This entry belongs to a study of cytomegalovirus exposure and HLA in healthy donors. Study results and limitations: Altogether, 150 or so TCR beta chains were recorded as cytomegalovirus-associated.

It was with 60 Vbeta and 13 Jbeta primers that the PCR ran. Assay used: immunoSEQ multiplex PCR; TCRdb lists only in-frame clones, some missing. The sample includes around 140,000 clones, 79% of them seen just once. The clonotype originates from a male donor in good health and CMV-seronegative. Sequenced: PBMCs. The J gene is TRBJ1-2, the V gene TRBV4-1; 10 nucleotides line up with TRBD1. The CDR3 here is CASSTPTGGHNYGYTF. The CDR3 DNA reads as TGCGCCAGCAGCACCCCGACAGGGGGCCATAACTATGGCTACACCTTC.